The clone carrying this T cell receptor beta chain showed up many times. This sample was included in a study of T cells in Graves' hyperthyroidism and ophthalmopathy. Background on the study: Before treatment of any kind, peripheral blood was taken at initial diagnosis.

RNA transcripts yielded amplified TCR beta CDR3 regions. Using the HTBI primer set, a first-round RT-PCR was run on the TCR CDR3. MiXCR, applied by TCRdb to the multiplex PCR reads, yields one record per CDR3 protein. The sample contains approximately 600,000 distinct CDR3 sequences, about 15% of which appear only once. Diagnostic assessment was based on clinical symptoms, serum thyroxine and TRAb, thyroid ultrasound and orbital computed tomography. V was trimmed by 4 bases and J by 5 bases, leaving 12 bases between them. The CDR3 sequence is 13 residues long. Germline lookup yields CDR1 SQVTM and CDR2 ANQGSEA.

The sequenced material came from blood. The rearrangement uses TRBV29-1 and TRBJ1-3; D not certain. This sequence was found in a woman between 35 and 50 years old with Graves' ophthalmopathy. CDR3 nucleotides: TGCAGCGTTGGGGTATTTTTTCGAAACACCATATATTTT. Its protein is CSVGVFFRNTIYF. The whole variable domain, remainder taken from reference TRBV29-1 and TRBJ1-3, is SAVISQKPSRDICQRGTSLTIQCQVDSQVTMMFWYRQQPGQSLTLIATANQGSEATYESGFVIDKFPISRPNLTFSTLTVSNMSPEDSSIYLCSVGVFFRNTIYFGEGSWLTVV.